The 8 T cell receptor beta chains in this list originate from one sample, sequenced in a study of shared clonotypes between healthy human individuals. The assay was immunoSEQ multiplex PCR, and TCRdb's table has in-frame clones only and misses some. The sample carries about half a million clones, almost 80% recorded once. The sequenced material came from PBMCs. These receptors originate from a woman in her 40s in good health. Some clones in this sample may be carry-over from other donors' samples.

V is TRBV2 and J is TRBJ1-5; D perhaps matches TRBD1 (5 bases). Trimming took 3 bases from V and 2 from J, leaving 11 bases between them. This CDR3 has 15 residues. CDR1 is SNHLY and CDR2 is FYNNEI in the germline V gene. CDR3 DNA: TGTGCCAGCAGTGAGCGGGGACCAGGCAATCAGCCCCAGCATTTT. This codes for CASSERGPGNQPQHF.

This chain connects TRBV2 to TRBJ2-5, with TRBD1 matching over 8 bases. CDR1 and CDR2 from the germline V gene are SNHLY and FYNNEI. V gave up 7 bases and J gave up 4 bases; unmatched junction bases: 8. The length of the CDR3 is 14 residues. Here the CDR3 reads CASMGQGAGETQYF. DNA for the CDR3: TGTGCCAGCATGGGGCAGGGGGCGGGAGAGACCCAGTACTTC.

In nucleotides, the CDR3 is TGTGCCAGCAGCATCTCAGGCGGGATAAATTCTTACGAGCAGTACTTC. It is translated as CASSISGGINSYEQYF. This chain links TRBV7-2 with TRBJ2-7; possibly TRBD2 for D (6 bases). V was pared by 5 bases and J by 4 bases, with 21 bases between. The CDR3 has 16 residues. Germline-derived CDR1 and CDR2 are SGHTA and FQGNSA. Full variable domain (rest looked up from reference TRBV7-2 and TRBJ2-7): GAGVSQSPSNKVTEKGKDVELRCDPISGHTALYWYRQSLGQGLEFLIYFQGNSAPDKSGLPSDRFSAERTGGSVSTLTIQRTQQEDSAVYLCASSISGGINSYEQYFGPGTRLTVT.

The rearrangement links TRBV7-2 to TRBJ1-3; D is ambiguous. Germline CDR1 is SGHTA and CDR2 is FQGNSA. V was pared by 0 bases and J by 6 bases, with 6 bases between. CDR3 length: 13 residues. CDR3 region: CASSLAMENTIYF. The CDR3 DNA reads as TGTGCCAGCAGCTTAGCGATGGAAAACACCATATATTTT.

This clone has only one observation. The chain uses TRBV5-4 and TRBJ2-1, with D perhaps being TRBD1 or TRBD2 (5 bases each). V was trimmed by 0 bases and J by 3 bases, leaving 10 bases between them. The CDR3 covers 15 residues. Germline V gene lookup returns CDR1 SGHNT and CDR2 YYREEE (reference sequence). CDR3 residues: CASSLEGPHYNEQFF. The CDR3 bases are TGTGCCAGCAGCTTGGAGGGACCCCACTACAATGAGCAGTTCTTC.

This clone was seen more than once but under ten times. The rearrangement links TRBV6-1 to TRBJ2-3; TRBD1 matches 9 bases. From germline, CDR1 is MNHNS and CDR2 SASEGT. This CDR3 is 15 amino acids long. The junction had 6 bases not matched to a gene; V was cut back by 3 bases and J by 5 bases. The CDR3 DNA is TGTGCCAGCAGTGACCAACAGGGGGCGCGAGATACGCAGTATTTT. It translates to CASSDQQGARDTQYF.

CDR3: CASSLTRTGFVRYTF. CDR3 nucleotides: TGTGCCAGCAGTTTAACCAGGACAGGGTTTGTGCGCTACACCTTC. V usage is TRBV27 and J usage is TRBJ1-2; TRBD1 agrees at 8 bases. V lost 2 bases, J lost 9 bases, and 11 bases stayed unmatched. This CDR3 comprises 15 residues. Germline V CDR1 and CDR2: MNHEY, SMNVEV (reference sequence).

The sample holds many counts of this clone. Different DNA sequences within this sample yield the same CDR3. The chain employs TRBV5-1 and TRBJ2-3, with 14 positions matching TRBD2. CDR1 and CDR2 from the germline V gene are SGHRS and YFSETQ. V was pared by 0 bases and J by 6 bases, with 3 bases of the junction left unmatched. The CDR3 loop spans 16 amino acids. CDR3 sequence (DNA): TGCGCCAGCAGCTTGGGACTAGCGGGAGGGCCGGATACGCAGTATTTT. This codes for CASSLGLAGGPDTQYF.